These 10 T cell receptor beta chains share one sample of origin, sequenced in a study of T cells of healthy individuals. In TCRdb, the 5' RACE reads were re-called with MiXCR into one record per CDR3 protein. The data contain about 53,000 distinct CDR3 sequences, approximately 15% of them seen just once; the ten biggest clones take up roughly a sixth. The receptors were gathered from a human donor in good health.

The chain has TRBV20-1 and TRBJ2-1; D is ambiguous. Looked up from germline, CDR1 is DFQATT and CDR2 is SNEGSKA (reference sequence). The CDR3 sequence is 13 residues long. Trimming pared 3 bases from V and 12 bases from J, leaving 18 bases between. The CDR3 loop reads CSASPTSAPRQFF. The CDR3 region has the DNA TGCAGTGCTAGCCCTACGTCCGCCCCTCGGCAGTTCTTC.

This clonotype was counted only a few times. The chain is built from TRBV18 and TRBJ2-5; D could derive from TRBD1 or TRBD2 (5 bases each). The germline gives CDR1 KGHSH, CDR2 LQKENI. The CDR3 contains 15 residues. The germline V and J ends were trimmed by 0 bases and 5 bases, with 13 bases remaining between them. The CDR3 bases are TGTGCCAGCTCACCACCCAACAGTGGGACGGAGACCCAGTACTTC. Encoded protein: CASSPPNSGTETQYF.

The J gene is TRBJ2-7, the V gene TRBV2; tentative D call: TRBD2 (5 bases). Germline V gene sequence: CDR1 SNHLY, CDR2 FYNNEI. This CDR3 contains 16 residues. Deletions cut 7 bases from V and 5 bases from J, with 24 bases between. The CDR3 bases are TGTGCCAGCACTAAAATGTCGTCCCTAGCAACCCACGAGCAGTACTTC. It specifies CASTKMSSLATHEQYF.

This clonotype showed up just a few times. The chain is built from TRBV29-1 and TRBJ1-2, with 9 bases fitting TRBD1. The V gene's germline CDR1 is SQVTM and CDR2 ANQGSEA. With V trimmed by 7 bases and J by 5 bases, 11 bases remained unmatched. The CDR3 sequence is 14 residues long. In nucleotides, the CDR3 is TGCAGCGCCGAGGGTTTCGGGACAGGGTATGGCTACACCTTC. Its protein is CSAEGFGTGYGYTF.

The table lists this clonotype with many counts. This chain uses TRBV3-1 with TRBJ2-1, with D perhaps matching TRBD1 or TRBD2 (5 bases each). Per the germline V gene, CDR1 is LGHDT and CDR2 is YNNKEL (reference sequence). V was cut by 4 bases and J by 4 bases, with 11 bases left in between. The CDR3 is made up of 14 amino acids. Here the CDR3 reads CASSLRGPYNEQFF. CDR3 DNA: TGTGCCAGCAGCCTTCGGGGCCCTTACAATGAGCAGTTCTTC.

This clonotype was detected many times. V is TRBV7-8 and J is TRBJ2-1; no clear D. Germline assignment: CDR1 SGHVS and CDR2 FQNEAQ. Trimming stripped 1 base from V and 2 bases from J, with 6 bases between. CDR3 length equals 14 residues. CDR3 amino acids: CASSLGTTYNEQFF. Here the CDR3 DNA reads TGTGCCAGCAGCTTAGGGACCACCTACAATGAGCAGTTCTTC.

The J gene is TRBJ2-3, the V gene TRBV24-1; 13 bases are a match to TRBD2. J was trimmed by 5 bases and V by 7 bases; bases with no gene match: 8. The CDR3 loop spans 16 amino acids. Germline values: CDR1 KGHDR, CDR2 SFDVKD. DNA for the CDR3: TGTGCCACCAGACGAGGGACTAGCGGGATGGAAGATACGCAGTATTTT. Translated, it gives CATRRGTSGMEDTQYF.

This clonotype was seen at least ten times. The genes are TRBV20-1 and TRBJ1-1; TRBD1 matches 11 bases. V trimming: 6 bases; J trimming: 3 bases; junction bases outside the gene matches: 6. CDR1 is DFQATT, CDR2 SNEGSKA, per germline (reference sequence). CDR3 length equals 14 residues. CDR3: CSARTGGSDTEAFF. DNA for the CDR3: TGCAGTGCCAGGACAGGGGGCTCGGACACTGAAGCTTTCTTT.

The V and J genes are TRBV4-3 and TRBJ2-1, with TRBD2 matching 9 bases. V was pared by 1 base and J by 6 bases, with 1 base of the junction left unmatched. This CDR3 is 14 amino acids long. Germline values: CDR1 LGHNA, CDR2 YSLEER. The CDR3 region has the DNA TGCGCCAGCAGCCAAGTACTAGCGGGCAATGAGCAGTTCTTC. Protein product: CASSQVLAGNEQFF.

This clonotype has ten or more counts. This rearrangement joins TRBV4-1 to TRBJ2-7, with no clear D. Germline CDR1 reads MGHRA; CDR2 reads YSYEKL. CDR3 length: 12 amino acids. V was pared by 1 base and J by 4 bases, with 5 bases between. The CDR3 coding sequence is TGCGCCAGCAGCCAAGCCGGTTACGAGCAGTACTTC. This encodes CASSQAGYEQYF.